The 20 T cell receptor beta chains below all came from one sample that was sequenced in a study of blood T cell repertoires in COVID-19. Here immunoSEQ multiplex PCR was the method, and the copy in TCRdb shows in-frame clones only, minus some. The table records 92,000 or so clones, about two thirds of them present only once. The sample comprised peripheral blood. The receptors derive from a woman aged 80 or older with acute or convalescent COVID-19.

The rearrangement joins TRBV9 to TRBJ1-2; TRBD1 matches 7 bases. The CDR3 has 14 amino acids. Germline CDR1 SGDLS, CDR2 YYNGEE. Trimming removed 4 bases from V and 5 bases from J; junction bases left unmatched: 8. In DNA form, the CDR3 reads TGTGCCAGCAGCCCAATGGACAGGCCTTATGGCTACACCTTC. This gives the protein CASSPMDRPYGYTF. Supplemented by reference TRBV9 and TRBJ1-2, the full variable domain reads DSGVTQTPKHLITATGQRVTLRCSPRSGDLSVYWYQQSLDQGLQFLIQYYNGEERAKGNILERFSAQQFPDLHSELNLSSLELGDSALYFCASSPMDRPYGYTFGSGTRLTVV.

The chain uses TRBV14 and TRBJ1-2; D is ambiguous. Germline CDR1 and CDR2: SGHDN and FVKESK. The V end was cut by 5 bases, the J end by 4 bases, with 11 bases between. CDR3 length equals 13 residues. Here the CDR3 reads CASSESVSYGYTF. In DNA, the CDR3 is TGTGCCAGCAGCGAAAGCGTGTCCTATGGCTACACCTTC.

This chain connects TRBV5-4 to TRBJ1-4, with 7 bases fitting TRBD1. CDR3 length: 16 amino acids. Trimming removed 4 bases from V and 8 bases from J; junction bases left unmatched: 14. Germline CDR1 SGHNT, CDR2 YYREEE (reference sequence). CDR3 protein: CASSEKGGAGREKLFF. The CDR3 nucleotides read TGTGCCAGCAGCGAAAAAGGGGGCGCGGGTAGGGAAAAACTGTTTTTT.

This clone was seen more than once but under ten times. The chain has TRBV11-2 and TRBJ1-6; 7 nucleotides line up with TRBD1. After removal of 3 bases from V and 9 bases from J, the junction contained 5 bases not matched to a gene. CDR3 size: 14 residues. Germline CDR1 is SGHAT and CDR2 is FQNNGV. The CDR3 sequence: CASSLTGMGSPLHF. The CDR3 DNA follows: TGTGCCAGCAGCTTGACAGGGATGGGTTCACCCCTCCACTTT.

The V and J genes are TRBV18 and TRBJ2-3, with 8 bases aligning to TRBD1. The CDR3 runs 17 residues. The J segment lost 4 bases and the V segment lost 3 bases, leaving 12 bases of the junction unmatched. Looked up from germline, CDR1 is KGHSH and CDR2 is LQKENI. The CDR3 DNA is TGTGCCAGCTCACCGCCTATAGATGGACAGGGCTCAGATACGCAGTATTTT. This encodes CASSPPIDGQGSDTQYF.

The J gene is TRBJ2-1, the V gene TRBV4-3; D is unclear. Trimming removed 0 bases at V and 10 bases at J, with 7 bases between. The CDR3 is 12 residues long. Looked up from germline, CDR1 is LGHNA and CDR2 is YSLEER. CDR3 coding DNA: TGCGCCAGCAGCCAAGATCCCGGGGAGCAGTTCTTC. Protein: CASSQDPGEQFF.

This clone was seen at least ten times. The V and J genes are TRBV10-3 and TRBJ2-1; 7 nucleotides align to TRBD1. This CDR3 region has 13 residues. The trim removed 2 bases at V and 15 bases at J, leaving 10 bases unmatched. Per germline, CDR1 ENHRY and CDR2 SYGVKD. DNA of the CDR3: TGTGCCATCAGTGAGCCGAGGGGGCTGGTACCGTTCTTC. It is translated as CAISEPRGLVPFF.

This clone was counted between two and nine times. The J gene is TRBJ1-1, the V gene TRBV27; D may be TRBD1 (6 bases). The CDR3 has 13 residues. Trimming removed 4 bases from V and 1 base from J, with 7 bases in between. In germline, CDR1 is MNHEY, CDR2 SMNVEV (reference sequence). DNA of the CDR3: TGTGCCAGCAGTTACAGGGCGAACACTGAAGCTTTCTTT. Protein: CASSYRANTEAFF.

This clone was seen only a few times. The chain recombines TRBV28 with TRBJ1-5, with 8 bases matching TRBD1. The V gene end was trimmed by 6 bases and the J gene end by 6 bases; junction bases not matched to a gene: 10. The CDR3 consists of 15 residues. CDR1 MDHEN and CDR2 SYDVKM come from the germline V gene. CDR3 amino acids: CASRSFTGGSQPQHF. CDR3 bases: TGTGCCAGCAGATCATTCACAGGGGGGAGTCAGCCCCAGCATTTT.

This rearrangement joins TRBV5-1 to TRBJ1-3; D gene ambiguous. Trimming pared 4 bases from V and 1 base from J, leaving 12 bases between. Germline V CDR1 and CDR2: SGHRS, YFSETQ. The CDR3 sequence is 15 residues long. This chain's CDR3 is CASSPGALSGNTIYF. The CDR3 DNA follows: TGCGCCAGCAGCCCCGGAGCCTTATCTGGAAACACCATATATTTT.

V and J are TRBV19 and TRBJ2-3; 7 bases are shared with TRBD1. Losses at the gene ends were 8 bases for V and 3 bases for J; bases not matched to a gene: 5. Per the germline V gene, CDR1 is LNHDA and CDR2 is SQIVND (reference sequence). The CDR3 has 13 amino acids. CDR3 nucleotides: TGTGCCAGTGGACTCAGGGGGACAGATACGCAGTATTTT. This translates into CASGLRGTDTQYF.

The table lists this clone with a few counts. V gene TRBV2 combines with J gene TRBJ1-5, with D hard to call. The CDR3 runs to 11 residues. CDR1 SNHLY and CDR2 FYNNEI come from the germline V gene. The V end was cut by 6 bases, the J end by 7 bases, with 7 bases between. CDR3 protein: CASRLEQPQHF. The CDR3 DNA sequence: TGTGCCAGCAGGCTAGAACAGCCCCAGCATTTT.

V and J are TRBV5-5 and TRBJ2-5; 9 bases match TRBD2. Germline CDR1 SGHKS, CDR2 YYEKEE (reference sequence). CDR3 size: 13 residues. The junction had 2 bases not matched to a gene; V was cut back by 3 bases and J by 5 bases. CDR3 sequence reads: CASSWTSAETQYF. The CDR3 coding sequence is TGTGCCAGCAGCTGGACTAGCGCGGAGACCCAGTACTTC.

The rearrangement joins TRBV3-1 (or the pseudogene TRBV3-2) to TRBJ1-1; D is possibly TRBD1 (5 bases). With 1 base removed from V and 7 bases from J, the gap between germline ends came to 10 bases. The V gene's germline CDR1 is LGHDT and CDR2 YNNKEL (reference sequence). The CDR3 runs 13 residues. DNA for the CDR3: TGTGCCAGCAGCCAAGTGTCGGGGGTTGAAGCTTTCTTT. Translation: CASSQVSGVEAFF.

CDR3 protein: CASSRGGVGANVLTF. As DNA, the CDR3 is TGTGCCAGCAGCCGTGGCGGGGTCGGGGCCAACGTCCTGACTTTC. The chain combines TRBV6-5 with TRBJ2-6, with a weak D call TRBD2 (6 bases). The V gene's germline CDR1 is MNHEY and CDR2 SVGAGI. The length of the CDR3 is 15 residues. V was trimmed by 6 bases and J by 4 bases, leaving 13 bases between them.

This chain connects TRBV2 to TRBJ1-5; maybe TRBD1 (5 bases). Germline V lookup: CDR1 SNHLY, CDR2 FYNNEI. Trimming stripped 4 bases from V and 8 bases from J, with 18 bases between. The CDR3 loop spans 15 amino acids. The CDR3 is CASSVSLGGFEPQHF. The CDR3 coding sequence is TGTGCCAGCAGTGTATCTTTGGGGGGGTTTGAGCCCCAGCATTTT.

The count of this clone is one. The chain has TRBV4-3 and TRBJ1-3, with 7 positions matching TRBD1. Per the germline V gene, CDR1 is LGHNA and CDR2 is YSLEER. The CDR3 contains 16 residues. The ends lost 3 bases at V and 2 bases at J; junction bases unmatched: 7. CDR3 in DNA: TGCGCCAGCAGCCAGGGTATCGACAGGGCTGGAAACACCATATATTTT. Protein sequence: CASSQGIDRAGNTIYF.

The CDR3 is CASSYQMPDRGNYNEQFF. The CDR3, as DNA: TGTGCCAGCAGCTACCAGATGCCGGACAGGGGTAATTACAATGAGCAGTTCTTC. V gene TRBV5-6 combines with J gene TRBJ2-1; 9 bases match TRBD1. The CDR3 has 18 residues. Germline V gene sequence: CDR1 SGHDT, CDR2 YYEEEE. V gave up 3 bases and J gave up 4 bases; unmatched junction bases: 14. The variable domain in full, completed from reference TRBV5-6 and TRBJ2-1, reads DAGVTQSPTHLIKTRGQQVTLRCSPKSGHDTVSWYQQALGQGPQFIFQYYEEEERQRGNFPDRFSGHQFPNYSSELNVNALLLGDSALYLCASSYQMPDRGNYNEQFFGPGTRLTVL.

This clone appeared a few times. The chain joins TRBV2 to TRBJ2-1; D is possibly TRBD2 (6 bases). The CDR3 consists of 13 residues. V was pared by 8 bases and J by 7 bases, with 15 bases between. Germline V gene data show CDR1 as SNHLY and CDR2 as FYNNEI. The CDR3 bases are TGTGCCAGCGGCCGGGACTCCCAGAATGAGCAGTTCTTC. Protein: CASGRDSQNEQFF.

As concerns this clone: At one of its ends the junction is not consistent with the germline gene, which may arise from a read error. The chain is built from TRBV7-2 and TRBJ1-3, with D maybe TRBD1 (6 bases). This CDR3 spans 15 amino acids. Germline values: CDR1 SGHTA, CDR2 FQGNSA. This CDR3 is CASSPRGGFGNTTYF. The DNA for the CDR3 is TGTGCCAGCAGCCCTAGGGGGGGCTTTGGAAACACCACATATTTT.